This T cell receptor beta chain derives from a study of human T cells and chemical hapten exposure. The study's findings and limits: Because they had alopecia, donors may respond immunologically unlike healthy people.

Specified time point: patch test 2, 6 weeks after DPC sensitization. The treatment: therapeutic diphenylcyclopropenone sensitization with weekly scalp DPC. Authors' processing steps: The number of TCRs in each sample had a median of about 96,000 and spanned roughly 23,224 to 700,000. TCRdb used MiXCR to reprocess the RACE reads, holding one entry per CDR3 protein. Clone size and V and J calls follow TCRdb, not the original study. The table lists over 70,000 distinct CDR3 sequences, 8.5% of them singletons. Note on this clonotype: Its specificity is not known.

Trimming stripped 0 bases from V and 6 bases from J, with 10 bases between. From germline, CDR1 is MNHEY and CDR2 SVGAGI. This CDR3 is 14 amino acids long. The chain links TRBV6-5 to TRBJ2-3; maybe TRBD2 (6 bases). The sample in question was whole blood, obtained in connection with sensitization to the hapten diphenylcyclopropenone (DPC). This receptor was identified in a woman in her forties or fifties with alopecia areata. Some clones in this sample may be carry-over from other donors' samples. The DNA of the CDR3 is TGTGCCAGCAGTTACTCTGCGGGAACGGATACGCAGTATTTT. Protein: CASSYSAGTDTQYF.